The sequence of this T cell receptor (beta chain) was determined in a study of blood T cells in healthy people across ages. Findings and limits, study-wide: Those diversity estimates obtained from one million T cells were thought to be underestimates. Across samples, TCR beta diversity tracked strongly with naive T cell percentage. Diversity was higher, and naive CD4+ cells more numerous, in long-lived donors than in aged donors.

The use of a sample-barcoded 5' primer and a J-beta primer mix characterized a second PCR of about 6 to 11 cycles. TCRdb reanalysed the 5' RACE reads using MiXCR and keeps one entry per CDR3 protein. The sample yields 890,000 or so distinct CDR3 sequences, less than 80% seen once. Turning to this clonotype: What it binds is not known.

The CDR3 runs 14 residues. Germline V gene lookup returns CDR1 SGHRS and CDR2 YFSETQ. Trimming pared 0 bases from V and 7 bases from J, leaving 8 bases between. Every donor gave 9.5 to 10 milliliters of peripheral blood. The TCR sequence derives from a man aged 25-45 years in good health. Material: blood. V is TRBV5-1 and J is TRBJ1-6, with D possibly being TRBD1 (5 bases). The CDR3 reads CASSLGDGNSPLHF. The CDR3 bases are TGCGCCAGCAGCTTGGGGGACGGAAATTCACCCCTCCACTTT.